The table lists the clone carrying this TCR beta chain with a few counts. Its antigen is undetermined. This CDR3 has 11 amino acids. The V end was cut by 5 bases, the J end by 4 bases, with 8 bases between. Germline V gene sequence: CDR1 DFQATT, CDR2 SNEGSKA (reference sequence). The sample comes from a study of spatial heterogeneity in lung cancer. Notes on the study in general: Expanded intratumoral alpha and beta TCR counts tracked tumor mutation counts. Nonsynonymous mutation counts, ubiquitous and regional, were tracked by the respective counts of ubiquitous and regional expanded TCRs.

One entry per CDR3 protein, called by TCRdb with MiXCR from the 5' RACE reads. The data show thousands of distinct CDR3 sequences, about 6.3% seen once. As for time point: sample taken at primary tumor resection. Donation came from 70 or so patients with untreated early-stage non-small cell lung cancer. Whole RNA, which was extracted from tumor, nontumor lung tissue or frozen PBMC, was sequenced without any cell sorting. The sample consisted of lung tumor tissue, taken at surgery. This sequence originates from a male donor with early-stage non-small cell lung cancer. V and J are TRBV20-1 and TRBJ1-2; no definite D call. As DNA, the CDR3 is TGCAGTGCTGATCCCCTCTATGGCTACACCTTC. This sequence encodes CSADPLYGYTF.